These T cell receptor beta chains were read from a single sample in a study of blood T cell repertoires in COVID-19. The assay was immunoSEQ multiplex PCR, and TCRdb's table has in-frame clones only and misses some. The table includes more than 200,000 clones, approximately 84% detected once. The sequenced sample consisted of peripheral blood. All receptors come from a man in his fifties with active or convalescent COVID-19. CDR3s include the opening cysteine and the closing phenylalanine or tryptophan. Fields, in order: V gene, D gene, clone size, J gene, CDR3 protein, CDR3 DNA. A D gene is named only where the DNA matches it firmly. Rows give clone size only sometimes, using once, few, many, or a class for an expanded clone.

V gene: TRBV4-2
D gene: NA
clone size: NA
J gene: TRBJ2-7
CDR3 protein: CASSQEQAAYEQYF
CDR3 DNA: TGTGCCAGCAGCCAAGAACAGGCAGCCTACGAGCAGTACTTC

V gene: TRBV9
D gene: TRBD1
clone size: NA
J gene: TRBJ2-1
CDR3 protein: CASSVAPDRVQNEQFF
CDR3 DNA: TGTGCCAGCAGCGTAGCCCCTGACAGGGTACAGAATGAGCAGTTCTTC

V gene: TRBV4-2
D gene: NA
clone size: NA
J gene: TRBJ1-1
CDR3 protein: CASSQLGGTEAFF
CDR3 DNA: TGTGCCAGCAGCCAGTTAGGGGGCACTGAAGCTTTCTTT

V gene: TRBV4-1
D gene: NA
clone size: NA
J gene: TRBJ2-1
CDR3 protein: CASSHQGNNEQFF
CDR3 DNA: TGCGCCAGCAGCCACCAGGGGAACAATGAGCAGTTCTTC

V gene: TRBV19
D gene: TRBD1
clone size: few
J gene: TRBJ2-7
CDR3 protein: CASSIETGRRDEQYF
CDR3 DNA: TGTGCCAGTAGTATAGAGACAGGGAGAAGAGACGAGCAGTACTTC

V gene: TRBV30
D gene: TRBD2
clone size: NA
J gene: TRBJ2-7
CDR3 protein: CAWRTSGGILSYEQYF
CDR3 DNA: TGTGCCTGGAGAACTAGCGGGGGAATCCTTTCCTACGAGCAGTACTTC

V gene: TRBV6-5
D gene: NA
clone size: NA
J gene: TRBJ1-4
CDR3 protein: CASSDSGSGDEKLFF
CDR3 DNA: TGTGCCAGCAGTGACTCAGGTTCGGGGGATGAAAAACTGTTTTTT

V gene: TRBV6-2/TRBV6-3
D gene: TRBD1
clone size: NA
J gene: TRBJ1-2
CDR3 protein: CASSYWDSDYGYTF
CDR3 DNA: TGTGCCAGCAGTTACTGGGACAGCGACTATGGCTACACCTTC

V gene: TRBV27
D gene: TRBD1
clone size: NA
J gene: TRBJ2-1
CDR3 protein: CASSPHGAGGHNEQFF
CDR3 DNA: TGTGCCAGCAGTCCCCACGGGGCAGGGGGTCACAATGAGCAGTTCTTC

V gene: TRBV7-2
D gene: NA
clone size: NA
J gene: TRBJ1-5
CDR3 protein: CASSFGTPIFGSNQPQHF
CDR3 DNA: TGTGCCAGCAGCTTTGGGACACCTATTTTCGGGAGCAATCAGCCCCAGCATTTT

V gene: TRBV4-2
D gene: NA
clone size: once
J gene: TRBJ1-1
CDR3 protein: CASSQDTGGTEAFF
CDR3 DNA: TGTGCCAGCAGCCAAGATACGGGTGGCACTGAAGCTTTCTTT

V gene: TRBV5-1
D gene: TRBD1
clone size: few
J gene: TRBJ2-7
CDR3 protein: CASSWAGQGSYEQYF
CDR3 DNA: TGCGCCAGCAGCTGGGCGGGACAGGGGAGCTACGAGCAGTACTTC

V gene: TRBV6-6
D gene: TRBD2
clone size: once
J gene: TRBJ2-5
CDR3 protein: CASSSGGVETQYF
CDR3 DNA: TGTGCCAGCTCTAGCGGGGGTGTAGAGACCCAGTACTTC

V gene: TRBV12-3/TRBV12-4
D gene: NA
clone size: NA
J gene: TRBJ2-1
CDR3 protein: CASRGGAFDEQFF
CDR3 DNA: TGTGCCAGTCGCGGGGGCGCGTTCGATGAGCAGTTCTTC

V gene: TRBV25-1
D gene: NA
clone size: once
J gene: TRBJ1-2
CDR3 protein: CASSRGEGGYTF
CDR3 DNA: TGTGCCAGCAGTCGAGGGGAGGGTGGCTACACCTTC

V gene: TRBV4-1
D gene: TRBD1
clone size: NA
J gene: TRBJ2-7
CDR3 protein: CASSQNRGFTYEQYF
CDR3 DNA: TGCGCCAGCAGCCAAAACAGGGGATTCACCTACGAGCAGTACTTC

V gene: TRBV14
D gene: NA
clone size: NA
J gene: TRBJ1-2
CDR3 protein: CASSQDVGSYYGYTF
CDR3 DNA: TGTGCCAGCAGCCAAGATGTGGGGAGTTACTATGGCTACACCTTC

V gene: TRBV13
D gene: TRBD1
clone size: NA
J gene: TRBJ1-2
CDR3 protein: CASSPQRGQGYYGYTF
CDR3 DNA: TGTGCCAGCAGCCCCCAACGGGGACAGGGGTACTATGGCTACACCTTC

V gene: TRBV6-1
D gene: NA
clone size: NA
J gene: TRBJ1-2
CDR3 protein: CASSEKQSPILYGYTF
CDR3 DNA: TGTGCCAGCAGTGAAAAACAGTCACCCATCCTCTATGGCTACACCTTC

V gene: TRBV19
D gene: NA
clone size: few
J gene: TRBJ1-5
CDR3 protein: CASSDMWQPQHF
CDR3 DNA: TGTGCCAGTAGCGACATGTGGCAGCCCCAGCATTTT

V gene: TRBV3-1/TRBV3-2
D gene: TRBD1
clone size: NA
J gene: TRBJ2-1
CDR3 protein: CATSQGVREQFF
CDR3 DNA: TGTGCCACTTCTCAGGGGGTTCGTGAGCAGTTCTTC

V gene: TRBV28
D gene: TRBD2
clone size: NA
J gene: TRBJ2-1
CDR3 protein: CASILSGGPYNEQFF
CDR3 DNA: TGTGCCAGCATCCTTAGCGGGGGGCCCTACAATGAGCAGTTCTTC

V gene: TRBV2
D gene: NA
clone size: NA
J gene: TRBJ2-7
CDR3 protein: CASSVLVGGEQYF
CDR3 DNA: TGTGCCAGCAGTGTTCTAGTTGGCGGCGAGCAGTACTTC

V gene: TRBV3-1/TRBV3-2
D gene: TRBD1
clone size: NA
J gene: TRBJ1-1
CDR3 protein: CASSPDRGFTEAFF
CDR3 DNA: TGTGCCAGCAGCCCCGACAGGGGGTTCACTGAAGCTTTCTTT

V gene: TRBV28
D gene: NA
clone size: NA
J gene: TRBJ1-5
CDR3 protein: CASRRDLGGQPQHF
CDR3 DNA: TGTGCCAGCAGGAGGGACCTAGGAGGGCAGCCCCAGCATTTT

V gene: TRBV3-1/TRBV3-2
D gene: TRBD1
clone size: NA
J gene: TRBJ2-1
CDR3 protein: CASSQWQGAYNEQFF
CDR3 DNA: TGTGCCAGCAGCCAATGGCAGGGGGCTTACAATGAGCAGTTCTTC

V gene: TRBV5-1
D gene: NA
clone size: NA
J gene: TRBJ2-2
CDR3 protein: CASPQGSNTGELFF
CDR3 DNA: TGCGCCAGCCCCCAGGGATCGAACACCGGGGAGCTGTTTTTT

V gene: TRBV5-1
D gene: TRBD1
clone size: NA
J gene: TRBJ2-7
CDR3 protein: CASSLEARDRSSSYEQYF
CDR3 DNA: TGCGCCAGCAGCTTGGAAGCCCGGGACAGGTCAAGCTCCTACGAGCAGTACTTC